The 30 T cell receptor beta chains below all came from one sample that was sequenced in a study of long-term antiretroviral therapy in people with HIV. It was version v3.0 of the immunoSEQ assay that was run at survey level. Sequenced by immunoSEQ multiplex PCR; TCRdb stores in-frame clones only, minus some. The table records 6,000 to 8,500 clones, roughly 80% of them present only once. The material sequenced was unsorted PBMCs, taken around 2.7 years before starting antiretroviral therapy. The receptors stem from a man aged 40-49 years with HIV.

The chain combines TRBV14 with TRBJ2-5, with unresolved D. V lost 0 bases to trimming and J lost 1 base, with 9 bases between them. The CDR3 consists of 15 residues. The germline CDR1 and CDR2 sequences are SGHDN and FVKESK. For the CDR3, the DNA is TGTGCCAGCAGCCAAGACGACGTTTTCCAAGAGACCCAGTACTTC. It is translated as CASSQDDVFQETQYF. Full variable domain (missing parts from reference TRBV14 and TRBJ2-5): EAGVTQFPSHSVIEKGQTVTLRCDPISGHDNLYWYRRVMGKEIKFLLHFVKESKQDESGMPNNRFLAERTGGTYSTLKVQPAELEDSGVYFCASSQDDVFQETQYFGPGTRLLVL.

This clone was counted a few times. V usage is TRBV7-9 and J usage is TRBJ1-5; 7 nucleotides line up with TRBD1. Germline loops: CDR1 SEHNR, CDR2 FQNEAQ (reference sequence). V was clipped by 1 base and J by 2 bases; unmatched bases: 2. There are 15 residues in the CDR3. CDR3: CASSLEGGGNQPQHF. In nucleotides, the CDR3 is TGTGCCAGCAGCTTAGAAGGGGGCGGCAATCAGCCCCAGCATTTT.

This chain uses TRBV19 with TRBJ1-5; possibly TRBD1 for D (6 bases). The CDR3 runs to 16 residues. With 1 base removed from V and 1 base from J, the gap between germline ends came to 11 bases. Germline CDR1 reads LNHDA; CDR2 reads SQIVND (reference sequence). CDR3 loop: CASSIVWGASNQPQHF. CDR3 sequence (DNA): TGTGCCAGTAGTATAGTTTGGGGGGCCAGCAATCAGCCCCAGCATTTT.

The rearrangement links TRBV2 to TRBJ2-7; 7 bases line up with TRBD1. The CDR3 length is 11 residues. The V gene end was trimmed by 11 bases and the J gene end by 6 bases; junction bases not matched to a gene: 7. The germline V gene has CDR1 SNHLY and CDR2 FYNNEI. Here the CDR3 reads CAGSGQTEQYF. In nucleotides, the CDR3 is TGTGCCGGTTCGGGACAGACCGAGCAGTACTTC.

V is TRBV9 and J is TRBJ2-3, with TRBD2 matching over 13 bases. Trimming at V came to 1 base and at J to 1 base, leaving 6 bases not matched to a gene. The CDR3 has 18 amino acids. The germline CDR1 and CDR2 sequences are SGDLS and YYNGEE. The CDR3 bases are TGTGCCAGCAGCGTAACTAGCGGGGGGGCTGGGGGCACAGATACGCAGTATTTT. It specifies CASSVTSGGAGGTDTQYF. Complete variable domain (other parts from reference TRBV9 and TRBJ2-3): DSGVTQTPKHLITATGQRVTLRCSPRSGDLSVYWYQQSLDQGLQFLIQYYNGEERAKGNILERFSAQQFPDLHSELNLSSLELGDSALYFCASSVTSGGAGGTDTQYFGPGTRLTVL.

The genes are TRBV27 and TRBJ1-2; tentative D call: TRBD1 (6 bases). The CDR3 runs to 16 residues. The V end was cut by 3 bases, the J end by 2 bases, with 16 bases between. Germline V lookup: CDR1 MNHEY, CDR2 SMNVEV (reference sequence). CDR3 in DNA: TGTGCCAGCAGTTTTTCCGGGACACGAAGGAACTATGGCTACACCTTC. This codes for CASSFSGTRRNYGYTF.

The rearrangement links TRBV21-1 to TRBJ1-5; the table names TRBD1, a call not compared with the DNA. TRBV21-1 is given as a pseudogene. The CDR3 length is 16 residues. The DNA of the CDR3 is TGTGCCAGCAGCGGACGGACAGGGATGAGCAATCAGCCCCAGCATTTT. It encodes CASSGRTGMSNQPQHF.

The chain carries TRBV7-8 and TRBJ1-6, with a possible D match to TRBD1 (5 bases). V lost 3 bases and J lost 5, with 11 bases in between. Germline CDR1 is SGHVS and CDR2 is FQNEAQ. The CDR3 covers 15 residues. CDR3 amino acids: CASSFGAVNNSPLHF. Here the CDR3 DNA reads TGTGCCAGCAGCTTTGGGGCGGTTAATAATTCACCCCTCCACTTT.

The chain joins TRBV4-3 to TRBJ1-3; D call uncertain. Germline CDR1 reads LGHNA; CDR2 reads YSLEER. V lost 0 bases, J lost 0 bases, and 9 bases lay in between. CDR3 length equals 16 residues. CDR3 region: CASSQDLQSSGNTIYF. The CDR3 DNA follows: TGCGCCAGCAGCCAAGATCTACAGTCCTCTGGAAACACCATATATTTT.

CDR3 protein: CASSLDQGRNQPQHF. In DNA form, the CDR3 reads TGTGCCAGCAGCTTGGATCAGGGGCGAAATCAGCCCCAGCATTTT. The V gene is TRBV5-4, the J gene TRBJ1-5; D might be TRBD1 (6 bases). V dropped 0 bases and J dropped 4 bases, with 11 bases sitting between them. From germline, CDR1 is SGHNT and CDR2 YYREEE (reference sequence). This CDR3 contains 15 residues. Full variable domain (rest looked up from reference TRBV5-4 and TRBJ1-5): ETGVTQSPTHLIKTRGQQVTLRCSSQSGHNTVSWYQQALGQGPQFIFQYYREEENGRGNFPPRFSGLQFPNYSSELNVNALELDDSALYLCASSLDQGRNQPQHFGDGTRLSIL.

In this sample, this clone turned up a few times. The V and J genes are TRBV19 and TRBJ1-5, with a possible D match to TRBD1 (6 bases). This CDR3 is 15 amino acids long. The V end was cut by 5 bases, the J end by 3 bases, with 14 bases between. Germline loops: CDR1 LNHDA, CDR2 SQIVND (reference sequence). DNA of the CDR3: TGTGCCAGTAGTCAGATACAGGGACTCAATCAGCCCCAGCATTTT. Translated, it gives CASSQIQGLNQPQHF.

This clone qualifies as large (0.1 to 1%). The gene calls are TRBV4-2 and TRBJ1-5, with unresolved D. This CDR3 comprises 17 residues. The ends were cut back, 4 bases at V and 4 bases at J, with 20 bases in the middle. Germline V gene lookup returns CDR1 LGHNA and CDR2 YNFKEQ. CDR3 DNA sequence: TGTGCCAGCAGCCCCGTAGTCAGTGAAGGGCTTAATCAGCCCCAGCATTTT. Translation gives CASSPVVSEGLNQPQHF.

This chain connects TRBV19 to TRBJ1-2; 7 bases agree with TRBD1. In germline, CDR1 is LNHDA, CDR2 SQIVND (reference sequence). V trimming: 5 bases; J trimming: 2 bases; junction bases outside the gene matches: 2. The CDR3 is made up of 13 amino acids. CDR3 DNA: TGTGCCAGTAGTCTACAGGGGAACTATGGCTACACCTTC. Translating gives CASSLQGNYGYTF.

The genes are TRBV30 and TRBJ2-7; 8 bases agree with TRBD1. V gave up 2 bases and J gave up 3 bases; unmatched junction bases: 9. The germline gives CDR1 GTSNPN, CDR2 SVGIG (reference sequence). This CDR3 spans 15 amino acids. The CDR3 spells CAWSKTGQGYYEQYF. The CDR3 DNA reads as TGTGCCTGGAGTAAAACTGGACAGGGATACTACGAGCAGTACTTC.

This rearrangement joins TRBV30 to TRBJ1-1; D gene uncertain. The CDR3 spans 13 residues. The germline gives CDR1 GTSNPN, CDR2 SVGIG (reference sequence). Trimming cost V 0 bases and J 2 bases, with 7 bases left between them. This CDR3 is CAWSVLANTEAFF. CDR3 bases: TGTGCCTGGAGTGTACTGGCAAACACTGAAGCTTTCTTT. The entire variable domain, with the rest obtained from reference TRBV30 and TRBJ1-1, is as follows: SQTIHQWPATLVQPVGSPLSLECTVEGTSNPNLYWYRQAAGRGLQLLFYSVGIGQISSEVPQNLSASRPQDRQFILSSKKLLLSDSGFYLCAWSVLANTEAFFGQGTRLTVV.

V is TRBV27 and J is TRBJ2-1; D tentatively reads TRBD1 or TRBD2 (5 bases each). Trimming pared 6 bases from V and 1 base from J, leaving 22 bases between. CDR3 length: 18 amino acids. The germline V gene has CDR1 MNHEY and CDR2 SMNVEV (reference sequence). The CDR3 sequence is CASSHQVGADRSYNEQFF. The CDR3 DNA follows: TGTGCCAGCAGCCATCAGGTCGGGGCTGACCGATCCTACAATGAGCAGTTCTTC.

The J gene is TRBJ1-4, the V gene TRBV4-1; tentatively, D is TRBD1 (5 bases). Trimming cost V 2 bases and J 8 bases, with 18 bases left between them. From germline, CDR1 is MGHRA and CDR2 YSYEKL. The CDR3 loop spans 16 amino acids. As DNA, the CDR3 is TGCGCCAGCAGCCAAAGGGGTGACACGGGGGGAGAAAAACTGTTTTTT. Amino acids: CASSQRGDTGGEKLFF.

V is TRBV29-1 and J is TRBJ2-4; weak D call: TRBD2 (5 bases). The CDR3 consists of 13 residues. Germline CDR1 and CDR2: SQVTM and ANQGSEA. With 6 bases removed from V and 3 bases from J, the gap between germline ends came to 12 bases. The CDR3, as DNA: TGCAGCGTCCGTACTAGGTTCAAAAACATTCAGTACTTC. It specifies CSVRTRFKNIQYF.

The CDR3 nucleotides are TGTGCCAGCAGCCAAGGGGGGTCAGGAAACTACGAGCAGTACTTC. It yields the protein CASSQGGSGNYEQYF. The chain is built from TRBV4-2 and TRBJ2-7; D could derive from TRBD1 or TRBD2 (5 bases each). Germline CDR1 is LGHNA and CDR2 is YNFKEQ. The V and J ends lost 1 base and 3 bases respectively, with 13 bases between them. This CDR3 has 15 amino acids.

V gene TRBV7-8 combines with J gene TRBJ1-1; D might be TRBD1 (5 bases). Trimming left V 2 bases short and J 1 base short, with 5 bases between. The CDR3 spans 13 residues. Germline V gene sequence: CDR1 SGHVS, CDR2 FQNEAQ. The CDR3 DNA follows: TGTGCCAGCAGCTTAAGGGGGAACACTGAAGCTTTCTTT. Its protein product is CASSLRGNTEAFF.

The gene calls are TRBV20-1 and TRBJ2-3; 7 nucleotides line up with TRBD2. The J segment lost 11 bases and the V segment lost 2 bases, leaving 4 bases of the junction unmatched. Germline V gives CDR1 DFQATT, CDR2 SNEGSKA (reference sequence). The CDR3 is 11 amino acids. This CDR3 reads CSARTSGEQYF. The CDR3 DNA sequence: TGCAGTGCTAGAACCAGCGGGGAGCAGTATTTT.

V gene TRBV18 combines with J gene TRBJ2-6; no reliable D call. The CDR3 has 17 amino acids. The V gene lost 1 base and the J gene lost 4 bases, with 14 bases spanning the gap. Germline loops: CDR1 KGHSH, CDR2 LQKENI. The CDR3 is CASSPRDPRVGANVLTF. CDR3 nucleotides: TGTGCCAGCTCACCACGTGACCCCCGGGTGGGGGCCAACGTCCTGACTTTC. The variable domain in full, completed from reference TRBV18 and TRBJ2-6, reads NAGVMQNPRHLVRRRGQEARLRCSPMKGHSHVYWYRQLPEEGLKFMVYLQKENIIDESGMPKERFSAEFPKEGPSILRIQQVVRGDSAAYFCASSPRDPRVGANVLTFGAGSRLTVL.

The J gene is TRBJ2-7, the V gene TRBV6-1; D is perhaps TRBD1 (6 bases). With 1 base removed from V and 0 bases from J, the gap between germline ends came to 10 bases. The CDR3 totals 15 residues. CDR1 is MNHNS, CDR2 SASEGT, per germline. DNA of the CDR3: TGTGCCAGCAGTGAAGAGACAGGCCGCTCCTACGAGCAGTACTTC. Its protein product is CASSEETGRSYEQYF.

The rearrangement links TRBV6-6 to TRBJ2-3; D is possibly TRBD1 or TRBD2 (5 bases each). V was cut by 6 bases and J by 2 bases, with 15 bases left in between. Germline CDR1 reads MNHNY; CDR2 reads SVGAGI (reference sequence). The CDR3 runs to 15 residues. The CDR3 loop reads CASSLAGTATDTQYF. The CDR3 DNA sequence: TGTGCCAGCAGCCTCGCCGGGACGGCCACAGATACGCAGTATTTT.

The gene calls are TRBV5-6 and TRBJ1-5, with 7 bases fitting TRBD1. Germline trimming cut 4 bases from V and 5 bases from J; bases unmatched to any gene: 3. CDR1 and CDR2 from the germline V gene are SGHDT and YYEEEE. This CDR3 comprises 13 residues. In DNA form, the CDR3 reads TGTGCCAGCAGCCGAACAGGGGATCAGCCCCAGCATTTT. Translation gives CASSRTGDQPQHF.

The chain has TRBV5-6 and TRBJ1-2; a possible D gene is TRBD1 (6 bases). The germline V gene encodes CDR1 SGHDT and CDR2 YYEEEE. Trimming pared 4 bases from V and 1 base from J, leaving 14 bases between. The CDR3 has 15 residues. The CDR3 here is CASSETGSRNYGYTF. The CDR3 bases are TGTGCCAGCAGCGAGACAGGCTCCCGTAACTATGGCTACACCTTC. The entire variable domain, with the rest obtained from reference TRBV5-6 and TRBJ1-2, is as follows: DAGVTQSPTHLIKTRGQQVTLRCSPKSGHDTVSWYQQALGQGPQFIFQYYEEEERQRGNFPDRFSGHQFPNYSSELNVNALLLGDSALYLCASSETGSRNYGYTFGSGTRLTVV.

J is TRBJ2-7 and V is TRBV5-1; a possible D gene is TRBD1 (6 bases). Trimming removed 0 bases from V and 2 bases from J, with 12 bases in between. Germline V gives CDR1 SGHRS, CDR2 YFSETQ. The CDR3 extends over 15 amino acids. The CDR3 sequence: CASSLDRESTYEQYF. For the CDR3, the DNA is TGCGCCAGCAGCTTGGACAGGGAGTCGACCTACGAGCAGTACTTC.

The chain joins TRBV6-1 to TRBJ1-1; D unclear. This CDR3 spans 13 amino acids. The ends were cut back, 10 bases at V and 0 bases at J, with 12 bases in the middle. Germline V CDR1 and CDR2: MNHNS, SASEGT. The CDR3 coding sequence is TGTGCCACCGCACCCGCGCTGAACACTGAAGCTTTCTTT. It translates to CATAPALNTEAFF.

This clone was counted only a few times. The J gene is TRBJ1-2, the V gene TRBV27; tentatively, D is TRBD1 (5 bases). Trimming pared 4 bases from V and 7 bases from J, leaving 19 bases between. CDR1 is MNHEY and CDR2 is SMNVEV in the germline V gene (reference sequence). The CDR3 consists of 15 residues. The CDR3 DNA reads TGTGCCAGCAGTTCCCGGGACGGTGCCCTACTTGGCTACACCTTC. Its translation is CASSSRDGALLGYTF.

CDR3 protein: CASSLREAGELFF. CDR3 DNA: TGTGCCAGCAGTTTAAGGGAGGCCGGGGAGCTGTTTTTT. The genes are TRBV27 and TRBJ2-2; D is perhaps TRBD2 (6 bases). The CDR3 is made up of 13 amino acids. Germline values: CDR1 MNHEY, CDR2 SMNVEV (reference sequence). Trimming took 2 bases from V and 6 from J, leaving 7 bases between them.